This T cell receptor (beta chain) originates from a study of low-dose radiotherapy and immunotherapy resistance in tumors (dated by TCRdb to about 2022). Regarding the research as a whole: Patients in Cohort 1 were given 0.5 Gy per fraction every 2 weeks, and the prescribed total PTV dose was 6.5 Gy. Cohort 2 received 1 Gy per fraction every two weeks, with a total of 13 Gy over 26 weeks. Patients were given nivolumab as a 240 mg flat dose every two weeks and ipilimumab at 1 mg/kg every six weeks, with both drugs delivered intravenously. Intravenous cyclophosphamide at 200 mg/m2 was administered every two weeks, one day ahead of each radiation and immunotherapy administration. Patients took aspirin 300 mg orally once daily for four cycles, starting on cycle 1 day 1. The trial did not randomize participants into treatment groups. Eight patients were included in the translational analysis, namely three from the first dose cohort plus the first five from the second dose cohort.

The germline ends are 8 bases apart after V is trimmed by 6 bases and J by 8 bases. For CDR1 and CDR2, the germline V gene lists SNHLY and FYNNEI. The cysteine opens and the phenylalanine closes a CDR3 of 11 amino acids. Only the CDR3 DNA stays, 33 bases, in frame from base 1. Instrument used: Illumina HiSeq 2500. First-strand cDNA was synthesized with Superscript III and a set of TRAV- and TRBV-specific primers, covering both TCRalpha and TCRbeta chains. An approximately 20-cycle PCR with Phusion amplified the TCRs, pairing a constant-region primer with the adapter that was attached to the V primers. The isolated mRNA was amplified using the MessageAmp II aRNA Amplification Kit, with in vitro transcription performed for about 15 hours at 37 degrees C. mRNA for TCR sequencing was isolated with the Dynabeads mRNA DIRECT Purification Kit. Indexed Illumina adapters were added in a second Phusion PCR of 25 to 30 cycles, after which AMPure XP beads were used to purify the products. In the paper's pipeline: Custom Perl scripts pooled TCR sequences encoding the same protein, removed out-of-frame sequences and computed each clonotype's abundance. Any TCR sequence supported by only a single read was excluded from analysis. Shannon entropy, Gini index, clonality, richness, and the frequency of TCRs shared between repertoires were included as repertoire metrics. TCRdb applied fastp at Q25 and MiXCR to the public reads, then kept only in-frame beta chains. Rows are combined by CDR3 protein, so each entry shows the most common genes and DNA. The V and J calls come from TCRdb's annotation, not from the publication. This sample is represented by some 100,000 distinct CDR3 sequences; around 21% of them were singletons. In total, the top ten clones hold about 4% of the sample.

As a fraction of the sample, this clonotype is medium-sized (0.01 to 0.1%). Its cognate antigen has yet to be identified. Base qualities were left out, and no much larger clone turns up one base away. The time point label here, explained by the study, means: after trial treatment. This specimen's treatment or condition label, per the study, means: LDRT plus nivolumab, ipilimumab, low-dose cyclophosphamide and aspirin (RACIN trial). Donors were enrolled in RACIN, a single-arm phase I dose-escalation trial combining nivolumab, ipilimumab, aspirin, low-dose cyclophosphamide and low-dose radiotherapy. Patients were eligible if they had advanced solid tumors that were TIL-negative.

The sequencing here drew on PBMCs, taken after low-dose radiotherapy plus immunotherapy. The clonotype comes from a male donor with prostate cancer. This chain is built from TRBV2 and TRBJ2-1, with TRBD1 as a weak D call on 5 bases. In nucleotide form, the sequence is TGTGCCAGCAGCCCCAGGGATGAGCAGTTCTTC. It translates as CASSPRDEQFF.